This T cell receptor (beta chain) came from a study of OX40 agonist ivuxolimab in advanced cancers. Some clones are missing from TCRdb's copy, which holds only in-frame ones; the method was immunoSEQ multiplex PCR. The data show about 52,000 clones, roughly 85% seen once. Patients were ruled out by autoimmune disease history or systemic immunosuppression. CDR1 is MNHNY, CDR2 SVGAGI, per germline (reference sequence). The ends were cut back, 6 bases at V and 0 bases at J, with 15 bases in the middle. This CDR3 region has 15 residues. This chain links TRBV6-6 with TRBJ2-7, with a possible D match to TRBD1 (6 bases). Sequenced material: CD4+ or CD8+ T cells sorted from blood, taken in a trial of the OX40 agonist ivuxolimab. The source is an adult with an advanced solid tumor such as melanoma, head and neck, liver or kidney cancer. In DNA, the CDR3 is TGTGCCAGCAGCCCCGCAACAGGGAGCTCCTACGAGCAGTACTTC. Amino acids: CASSPATGSSYEQYF.